The following is a T cell receptor beta chain sequence with its context. This record belongs to a study of blood T cells in healthy people across ages. Germline values: CDR1 SGHAT, CDR2 FQNNGV. The CDR3 has 13 residues. The V and J ends lost 4 bases and 2 bases respectively, with 8 bases between them. A second PCR, run for roughly 7 to 11 cycles, used a sample-barcoded 5' primer plus a J-beta primer mix. TCRdb re-analysed the 5' RACE reads in MiXCR, keeping a single row per CDR3 protein. The table includes under 2 million distinct CDR3 sequences, about 35% detected once. This receptor was identified in a woman aged 25 to 39 in good health. The V gene is TRBV11-2, the J gene TRBJ2-5, with unresolved D. Sequencing was performed on blood. CDR3 sequence reads: CASSYALQETQYF. Written as DNA, the CDR3 is TGTGCCAGCAGCTACGCATTACAAGAGACCCAGTACTTC.